The next 8 T cell receptor beta chains were all read from a single sample in a study of T cell responses to AZD1222 COVID-19 vaccine. The repertoire was sequenced with immunoSEQ multiplex PCR; TCRdb's copy has only in-frame clones and lacks some. The data show 90,000 to 110,000 clones, with 70% to 90% seen just once and around a sixth held by the top ten. The sample consisted of peripheral blood, taken on day 0 of AZD1222 vaccination. The origin of the receptors is an adult in good health.

V and J are TRBV11-3 and TRBJ2-1; 7 bases line up with TRBD2. This CDR3 is built from 15 residues. V shed 6 bases, J shed 3 bases, and the junction held 8 bases outside the gene matches. Per germline, CDR1 SGHNT and CDR2 YENEEA. DNA for the CDR3: TGTGCCAGCAGTGGGAGGGAGGGTTTCTACAATGAGCAGTTCTTC. Encoded protein: CASSGREGFYNEQFF. Together with reference TRBV11-3 and TRBJ2-1, the CDR3 gives the full variable domain: EAGVVQSPRYKIIEKKQPVAFWCNPISGHNTLYWYLQNLGQGPELLIRYENEEAVDDSQLPKDRFSAERLKGVDSTLKIQPAELGDSAVYLCASSGREGFYNEQFFGPGTRLTVL.

The J gene is TRBJ1-5, the V gene TRBV23-1; D gene unclear. TRBV23-1 is designated an ORF whose function remains uncertain. V shed 6 bases and J shed 4 bases, with 19 bases lying between them. This CDR3 comprises 16 residues. The CDR3 DNA reads TGCGCCAGCAGGCCGCAAAATCTCTTCCCGAATCAGCCCCAGCATTTT. This translates into CASRPQNLFPNQPQHF.

The V gene is TRBV6-2 or TRBV6-3, the J gene TRBJ2-7; D is uncertain. Trimming shortened V by 6 bases and J by 2 bases, and 14 bases separated the two germline ends. This CDR3 has 14 residues. Germline CDR1 reads MNHEY; CDR2 reads SVGEGT. CDR3 region: CASSSPAQPYEQYV. Here the CDR3 DNA reads TGTGCCAGCAGCAGCCCAGCGCAACCCTACGAGCAGTACGTC.

The chain is built from TRBV18 and TRBJ2-1; 8 bases align to TRBD2. The germline V gene encodes CDR1 KGHSH and CDR2 LQKENI. The CDR3 covers 15 residues. Trimming removed 3 bases from V and 6 bases from J; junction bases left unmatched: 7. The CDR3 sequence is CASSPPASGRNEQFF. CDR3 nucleotides: TGTGCCAGCTCACCCCCGGCTAGCGGGCGCAATGAGCAGTTCTTC.

The J gene is TRBJ2-7, the V gene TRBV29-1; D perhaps matches TRBD1 (7 bases). Germline lookup yields CDR1 SQVTM and CDR2 ANQGSEA. CDR3 size: 13 residues. V lost 3 bases to trimming and J lost 5 bases, with 14 bases between them. The CDR3 bases are TGCAGCGTTGAGCGCAGGGGGGTCCACGAGCAGTACTTC. Residues: CSVERRGVHEQYF.

The CDR3 region is CASSLTPGRQGQPQHF. In nucleotides, the CDR3 is TGCGCCAGCAGCTTGACCCCGGGACGGCAGGGGCAGCCCCAGCATTTT. The rearrangement links TRBV5-1 to TRBJ1-5; D may be TRBD1 (6 bases). V gave up 1 base and J gave up 7 bases, with 18 bases separating them. This CDR3 comprises 16 residues. Germline CDR1 SGHRS, CDR2 YFSETQ. Supplemented by reference TRBV5-1 and TRBJ1-5, the full variable domain reads KAGVTQTPRYLIKTRGQQVTLSCSPISGHRSVSWYQQTPGQGLQFLFEYFSETQRNKGNFPGRFSGRQFSNSRSEMNVSTLELGDSALYLCASSLTPGRQGQPQHFGDGTRLSIL.

This chain links TRBV7-2 with TRBJ1-5; possible D gene TRBD1, 5 bases. CDR1 is SGHTA, CDR2 FQGNSA, per germline. V was pared by 1 base and J by 0 bases, with 7 bases between. The CDR3 consists of 15 residues. The CDR3 DNA is TGTGCCAGCAGCTTAGAGGGGCTTAGCAATCAGCCCCAGCATTTT. This gives the protein CASSLEGLSNQPQHF.

The J gene is TRBJ1-1, the V gene TRBV19, with TRBD1 matching 9 bases. With 11 bases clipped from V and 6 bases from J, the junction kept 13 bases outside the gene matches. The CDR3 contains 14 residues. CDR1 LNHDA and CDR2 SQIVND come from the germline V gene (reference sequence). CDR3 in amino acids: CASSPGQGGSEAFF. CDR3 in DNA: TGTGCCTCCTCCCCGGGACAGGGTGGCTCTGAAGCTTTCTTT.